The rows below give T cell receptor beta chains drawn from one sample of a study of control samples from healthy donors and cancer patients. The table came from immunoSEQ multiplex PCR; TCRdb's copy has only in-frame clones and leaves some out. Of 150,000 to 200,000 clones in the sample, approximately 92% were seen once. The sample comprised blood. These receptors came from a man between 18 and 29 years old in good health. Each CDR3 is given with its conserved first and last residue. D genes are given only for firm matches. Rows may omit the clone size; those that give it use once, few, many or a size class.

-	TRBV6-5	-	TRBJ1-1	TGTGCCAGTCTCGGCGGAGGGGCTGAAGCTTTCTTT	CASLGGGAEAFF
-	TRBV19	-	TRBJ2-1	TGTGCCAGTGGCCGGGTGAGCTCCTACAATGAGCAGTTCTTC	CASGRVSSYNEQFF
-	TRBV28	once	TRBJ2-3	TGTGCCAGCTACAACAGCGGCGCAGATACGCAGTATTTT	CASYNSGADTQYF
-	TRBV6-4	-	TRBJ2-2	TGTGCCGAGGGGGGCGGGGAGCTGTTTTTT	CAEGGGELFF
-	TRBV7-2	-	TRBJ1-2	TGTGCCAGCAGCCAGAGGGCGGAAAGCTATGGCTACACCTTC	CASSQRAESYGYTF
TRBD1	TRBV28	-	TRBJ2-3	TGTGCCAGCAGGCGCCGGGACAGGAAGGCAGATACGCAGTATTTT	CASRRRDRKADTQYF
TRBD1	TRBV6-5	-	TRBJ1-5	TGTGCCAGCAGTCTAACCGGGACAGGGGATCAGCCCCAGCATTTT	CASSLTGTGDQPQHF
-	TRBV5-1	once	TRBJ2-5	TGCGCCAGCAGCTTGGAAGTTCAAGAGACCCAGTACTTC	CASSLEVQETQYF
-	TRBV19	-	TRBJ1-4	TGTGCCAGTAGTATTGGCCTGTGGGGGGCAACTAATGAAAAACTGTTTTTT	CASSIGLWGATNEKLFF
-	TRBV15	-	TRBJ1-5	TGTGCCACCAGCAGGGACGGAGAAAGCAGCCCCCAGCATTTT	CATSRDGESSPQHF
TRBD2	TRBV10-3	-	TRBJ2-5	TGTGCCATCAGTTCCCCAAAGGGAGGGTACCAAGAGACCCAGTACTTC	CAISSPKGGYQETQYF
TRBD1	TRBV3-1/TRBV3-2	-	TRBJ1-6	TGTGCCAGCAGCCAGACTACAGGGGGCTCCTATAATTCACCCCTCCACTTT	CASSQTTGGSYNSPLHF
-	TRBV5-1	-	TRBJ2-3	TGCGCCAGCAGCTTGGAGGGGGGGAATACGCAGTATTTT	CASSLEGGNTQYF
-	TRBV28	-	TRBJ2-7	TGTGCCAGCAGTTTAGGACCCCCGACGGTGTACGAGCAGTACTTC	CASSLGPPTVYEQYF
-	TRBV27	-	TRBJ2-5	TGTGCCAGCAGTTTAACTAGTCAAGAGACCCAGTACTTC	CASSLTSQETQYF
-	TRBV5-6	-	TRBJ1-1	TGTGCCAGCAGCCGAGTGAATGGGGGTGAAGCTTTCTTT	CASSRVNGGEAFF
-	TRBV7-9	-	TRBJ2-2	TGTGCCACCGGCCTGGGTGTCGCGAACACCGGGGAGCTGTTTTTT	CATGLGVANTGELFF
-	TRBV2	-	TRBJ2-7	TGTGCCAGCGGCGGGGAATACGAGCAGTACTTC	CASGGEYEQYF
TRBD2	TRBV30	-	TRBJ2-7	TGTGCCTGGAGTGTAGCTGGGGGGGGGATCTACGAGCAGTACTTC	CAWSVAGGGIYEQYF
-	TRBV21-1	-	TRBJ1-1	TGTGCCAGCAGCAAGGGTTTGAACACTGAAGCTTTCTTT	CASSKGLNTEAFF
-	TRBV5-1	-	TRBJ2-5	TGCGCCAGCAGCGGCGGACATGACCAAGAGACCCAGTACTTC	CASSGGHDQETQYF
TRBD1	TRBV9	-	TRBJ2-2	TGTGCCAGCAGCGTTAGAAGGACAGGGGTTGCCGGGGAGCTGTTTTTT	CASSVRRTGVAGELFF
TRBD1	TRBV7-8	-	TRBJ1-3	TGTGCCAGCAGAACCGGGACAGGAGGAAACACCATATATTTT	CASRTGTGGNTIYF
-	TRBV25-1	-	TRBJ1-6	TGTGCCAGCACAGGCCCTCCTGACAGCGATAATTCACCCCTCCACTTT	CASTGPPDSDNSPLHF
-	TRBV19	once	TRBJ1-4	TGTGCCAGTAGGCTCCCACTATCAACCGACAGGTCCAATGAAAAACTGTTTTTT	CASRLPLSTDRSNEKLFF
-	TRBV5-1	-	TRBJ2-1	TGCGCCAGCAGCGAGGGGTCTTACAATGAGCAGTTCTTC	CASSEGSYNEQFF
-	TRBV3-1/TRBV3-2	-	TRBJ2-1	TGTGCCAGCAGCCAGACAGACAATGAGCAGTTCTTC	CASSQTDNEQFF
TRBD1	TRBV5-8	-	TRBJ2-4	TGTGCCAGCAGACTAAGGGACAGCCGAGGGGGAGACATTCAGTACTTC	CASRLRDSRGGDIQYF
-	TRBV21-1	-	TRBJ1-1	TGTGCCAGCAGCAAGGCCACAGGGTGCACTGAAGCTTTCTTT	CASSKATGCTEAFF
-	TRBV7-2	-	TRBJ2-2	TGTGCCAGCAGCCCCCGTCCAGTAGGCACCGGGGAGCTGTTTTTT	CASSPRPVGTGELFF
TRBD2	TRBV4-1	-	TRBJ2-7	TGCGCCAGCAGCCTCCGGACGTCGGGGACTAGCTCCTACGAGCAGTACTTC	CASSLRTSGTSSYEQYF
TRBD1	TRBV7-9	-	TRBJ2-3	TGTGCCAGCAGCCTCCGGACAGGCGGCCCAGATACGCAGTATTTT	CASSLRTGGPDTQYF
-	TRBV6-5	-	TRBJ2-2	TGTGCCTGCTCGGGGGCGTTAACCACCGGGGAGCTGTTTTTT	CACSGALTTGELFF
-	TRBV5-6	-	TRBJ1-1	TGTGCCAGCAGCTTGCCGCCGGGGGGTTTAGAAGCTTTCTTT	CASSLPPGGLEAFF
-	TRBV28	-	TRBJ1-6	TGTGCCAGCAGTGACTTGCTGGGAGGGACACCCCTCCACTTT	CASSDLLGGTPLHF
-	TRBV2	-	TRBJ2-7	TGTGCCAGCAGTGAGTCATTCGGGCCGCAGTACTTC	CASSESFGPQYF
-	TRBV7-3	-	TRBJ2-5	TGTGCCAGCAGCTTAACTCCTGGGAAAGAGACCCAGTACTTC	CASSLTPGKETQYF
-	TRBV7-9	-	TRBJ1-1	TGTGCCAGCCGGGAGGACCATCTTAGATTT	CASREDHLRF
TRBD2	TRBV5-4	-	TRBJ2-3	TGTGCCAGCAGCTTGCTAGCGGGGGGCAGCACAGATACGCAGTATTTT	CASSLLAGGSTDTQYF
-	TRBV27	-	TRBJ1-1	TGTGCCAGCAGTCGCATGTGGACCCAGATGAACACTGAAGCTTTCTTT	CASSRMWTQMNTEAFF
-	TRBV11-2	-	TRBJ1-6	TGTGCCAGCAGCTTAGAGGTGGCTAATTCACCCCTCCACTTT	CASSLEVANSPLHF
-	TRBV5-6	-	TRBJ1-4	TGTGCCAGCAGCTTAGGTCAGGGGACTAATGAAAAACTGTTTTTT	CASSLGQGTNEKLFF
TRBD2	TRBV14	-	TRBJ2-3	TGTGCCAGCAATACGCGGGGACGGGGGGGCCTAAGAACAGATACGCAGTATTTT	CASNTRGRGGLRTDTQYF
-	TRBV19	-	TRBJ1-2	TGTGCCAGTAGTACCAGGGCTAACTATGGCTACACCTTC	CASSTRANYGYTF
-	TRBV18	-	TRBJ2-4	TGTGCCAGCTCACCGGGCGGAGACATTCAGTACTTC	CASSPGGDIQYF
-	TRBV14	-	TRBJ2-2	TGTGCCAGCAGCCGGGACTGGAACACCGGGGAGCTGTTTTTT	CASSRDWNTGELFF
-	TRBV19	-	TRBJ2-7	TGTGCCAGTAGCAAGACAGATAGCTACGAGCAGTACTTC	CASSKTDSYEQYF
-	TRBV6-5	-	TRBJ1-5	TGTGCCAGCAGTTACTGGGCAGATCAGCCCCAGCATTTT	CASSYWADQPQHF
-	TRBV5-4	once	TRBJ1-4	TGTGCCAGCAGCCACACAGAGACAGCAACCTCCGAAAAACTGTTTTTT	CASSHTETATSEKLFF
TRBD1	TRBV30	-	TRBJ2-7	TGTGCCTGGAGGGTCCAAACAGGGGTCGGTGTCTACGAGCAGTACTTC	CAWRVQTGVGVYEQYF
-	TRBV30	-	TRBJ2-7	TGTGCCTGGAGTGTTTTAGGGGTGAACGAGCAGTACTTC	CAWSVLGVNEQYF
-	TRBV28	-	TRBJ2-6	TGTGCCAGCAGTGCCCCCTGGGCTGGGGCCAACGTCCTGACTTTC	CASSAPWAGANVLTF